The 8 T cell receptor beta chains below come from one sample, sequenced in a study of control samples from healthy donors and cancer patients. The assay was immunoSEQ multiplex PCR, and TCRdb's table has in-frame clones only and misses some. Of approximately 100,000 clones in the sample, approximately 90% are singletons; the top ten hold about 4%. Sequenced sample: blood. The origin of the receptors is a young woman in good health.

CDR3 residues: CASSPGQGSEKLFF. CDR3 DNA: TGTGCCAGTTCTCCGGGACAGGGTTCTGAAAAACTGTTTTTT. This sequence joins TRBV2 and TRBJ1-4, with 9 nucleotides matching TRBD1. The germline CDR1 and CDR2 sequences are SNHLY and FYNNEI. Losses at the gene ends were 9 bases for V and 7 bases for J; bases not matched to a gene: 9. CDR3 length equals 14 residues.

The chain joins TRBV3-1 (or the pseudogene TRBV3-2) to TRBJ1-2; 11 bases agree with TRBD1. The CDR3 is made up of 13 amino acids. J lost 7 bases, V lost 5 bases, and 3 bases had no gene match. Germline V gene lookup returns CDR1 LGHDT and CDR2 YNNKEL (reference sequence). CDR3 protein: CASSAGTGGGYTF. Written as DNA, the CDR3 is TGTGCCAGCAGCGCCGGGACAGGGGGTGGCTACACCTTC.

The V and J genes are TRBV6-1 and TRBJ2-3, with D possibly being TRBD2 (6 bases). This CDR3 has 17 amino acids. The germline V gene has CDR1 MNHNS and CDR2 SASEGT. V was pared by 0 bases and J by 2 bases, with 15 bases between. The CDR3 loop is CASSEALLAKYTDTQYF. The CDR3 bases are TGTGCCAGCAGTGAAGCGCTTCTAGCGAAATACACAGATACGCAGTATTTT.

V gene TRBV5-5 combines with J gene TRBJ1-6; the match to TRBD1 covers 7 bases. J gave up 4 bases and V 0 bases, and 4 bases lay outside the gene matches. CDR3 size: 16 residues. Germline assignment: CDR1 SGHKS and CDR2 YYEKEE (reference sequence). The CDR3 DNA follows: TGTGCCAGCAGCTTGGCGATGGGACAGTATAATTCACCCCTCCACTTT. Protein: CASSLAMGQYNSPLHF.

This clone was counted a single time. The genes are TRBV3-1 (or the pseudogene TRBV3-2) and TRBJ2-2; D not certain. Germline-derived CDR1 and CDR2 are LGHDT and YNNKEL (reference sequence). The CDR3 contains 14 residues. V shed 6 bases and J shed 5 bases, with 13 bases lying between them. CDR3 amino acids: CASRRSSLTGELFF. DNA for the CDR3: TGTGCCAGCAGGCGCAGTAGTTTGACCGGGGAGCTGTTTTTT.

This sequence joins TRBV4-1 and TRBJ2-7; D is undetermined. This CDR3 spans 17 amino acids. Trimming pared 1 base from V and 2 bases from J, leaving 18 bases between. The germline gives CDR1 MGHRA, CDR2 YSYEKL. The CDR3 DNA is TGCGCCAGCAGCCAAGTGGCCGACGTTCACCAACCCTACGAGCAGTACTTC. Its translation: CASSQVADVHQPYEQYF.

V usage is TRBV19 and J usage is TRBJ1-2; TRBD1 aligns across 10 bases. Trimming at V came to 3 bases and at J to 1 base, leaving 11 bases not matched to a gene. Germline CDR1 reads LNHDA; CDR2 reads SQIVND (reference sequence). The CDR3 spans 18 residues. In DNA, the CDR3 is TGTGCCAGTAGTATCTCCCGTTCTGGACAGGGGGTTAACTATGGCTACACCTTC. Translating it yields CASSISRSGQGVNYGYTF.

CDR3 sequence: CASSFGSGVEAFF. The CDR3 DNA follows: TGTGCCAGCAGTTTCGGTTCAGGGGTAGAAGCTTTCTTT. The rearrangement joins TRBV6-5 to TRBJ1-1, with D possibly TRBD1 on 6 matching bases. Germline CDR1 and CDR2: MNHEY and SVGAGI. Trimming shortened V by 4 bases and J by 8 bases, and 14 bases separated the two germline ends. CDR3 size: 13 residues.